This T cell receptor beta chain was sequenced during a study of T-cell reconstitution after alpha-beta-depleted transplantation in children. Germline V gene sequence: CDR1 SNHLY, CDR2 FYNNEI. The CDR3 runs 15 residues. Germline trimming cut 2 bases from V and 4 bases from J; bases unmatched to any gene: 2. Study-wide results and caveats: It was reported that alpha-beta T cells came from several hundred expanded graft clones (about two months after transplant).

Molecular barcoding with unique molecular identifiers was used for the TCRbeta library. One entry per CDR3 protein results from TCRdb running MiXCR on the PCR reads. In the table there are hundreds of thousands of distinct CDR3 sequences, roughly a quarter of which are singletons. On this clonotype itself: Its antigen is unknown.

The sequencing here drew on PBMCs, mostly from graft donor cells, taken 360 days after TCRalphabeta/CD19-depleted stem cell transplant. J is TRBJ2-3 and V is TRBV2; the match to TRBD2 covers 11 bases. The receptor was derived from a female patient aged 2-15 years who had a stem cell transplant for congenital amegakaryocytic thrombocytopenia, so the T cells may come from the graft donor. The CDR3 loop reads CASSESLAGADTQYF. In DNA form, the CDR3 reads TGTGCCAGCAGTGAATCACTAGCGGGAGCAGATACGCAGTATTTT.